This is a list of T cell receptor beta chains from one sample in a study of T cell changes during pregnancy in multiple sclerosis. The method was immunoSEQ multiplex PCR; TCRdb's version includes in-frame clones alone and lacks a portion of them. This table holds about 70,000 clones, around 92% found once. This sample comprised CD8+ T cells from peripheral blood mononuclear cells, obtained in the third trimester of pregnancy. These receptors were collected from a female donor in good health, enrolled as a control in a pregnancy study. The CDR3 runs from the conserved cysteine through the conserved F or W. Fields, in order: J gene, D gene, clone size, V gene, CDR3 protein, CDR3 DNA. D genes are given only for firm matches. Not every row has a clone size; where given, it reads once, few, many or a size class.

>TRBJ2-1|TRBD2|NA|TRBV5-4
CASSLRGSGGLYNEQFF
TGTGCCAGCAGCCTACGAGGGAGCGGGGGCCTCTACAATGAGCAGTTCTTC
>TRBJ2-1|TRBD2|NA|TRBV4-3
CASSQDHSGGASSYNEQFF
TGCGCCAGCAGCCAAGATCATAGCGGGGGGGCCAGCTCCTACAATGAGCAGTTCTTC
>TRBJ1-2|NA|NA|TRBV11-2
CASSLDRRAGVLGYTF
TGTGCCAGCAGCTTAGATCGGAGGGCGGGGGTCCTAGGCTACACCTTC
>TRBJ1-1|NA|NA|TRBV7-9
CASSLGGGTEAFF
TGTGCCAGCAGCTTAGGGGGGGGCACTGAAGCTTTCTTT
>TRBJ2-7|NA|NA|TRBV7-6
CASSPSEGLQYEQYF
TGTGCCAGCAGCCCATCCGAGGGACTCCAATACGAGCAGTACTTC
>TRBJ2-3|TRBD2|NA|TRBV4-3
CASSQTRGGRLDTQYF
TGCGCCAGCAGCCAAACCCGGGGGGGCCGGCTAGATACGCAGTATTTT
>TRBJ1-1|NA|NA|TRBV30
CAWSVLGNTEAFF
TGTGCCTGGAGTGTACTTGGGAACACTGAAGCTTTCTTT
>TRBJ1-1|NA|NA|TRBV5-4
CASSLPQVNTEAFF
TGTGCCAGCAGCTTGCCACAGGTGAACACTGAAGCTTTCTTT
>TRBJ2-7|NA|NA|TRBV9
CASSSRGGQYGQYF
TGTGCCAGCAGCTCCCGAGGAGGACAGTACGGGCAGTACTTC
>TRBJ2-7|TRBD1|once|TRBV6-1
CASSEGQGLSYEQYF
TGTGCCAGCAGTGAGGGACAGGGCCTCTCCTACGAGCAGTACTTC
>TRBJ1-1|NA|NA|TRBV27
CASSISRQVEAFF
TGTGCCAGCAGTATATCACGACAGGTTGAAGCTTTCTTT
>TRBJ1-1|NA|NA|TRBV27
CASIGANTEAFF
TGTGCCAGCATAGGGGCCAACACTGAAGCTTTCTTT
>TRBJ2-5|TRBD2|NA|TRBV5-4
CASSGGGAPGETQYF
TGTGCCAGCAGCGGCGGGGGGGCCCCCGGAGAGACCCAGTACTTC
>TRBJ2-7|TRBD1|NA|TRBV19
CASSIEGTVSYEQYF
TGTGCCAGTAGTATTGAGGGGACAGTCTCCTACGAGCAGTACTTC
>TRBJ1-4|TRBD1|few|TRBV29-1
CSVPGTGNEKLFF
TGCAGCGTACCCGGGACAGGGAATGAAAAACTGTTTTTT
>TRBJ1-2|NA|NA|TRBV5-6
CASSLGRNDGYTF
TGTGCCAGCAGCTTGGGCAGGAACGATGGCTACACCTTC
>TRBJ1-2|TRBD1|NA|TRBV27
CASSFQGDYGYTF
TGTGCCAGCAGTTTTCAGGGGGACTATGGCTACACCTTC
>TRBJ1-2|TRBD1|NA|TRBV5-6
CASSWWTGGYDYGYTF
TGTGCCAGCAGCTGGTGGACAGGGGGCTATGACTATGGCTACACCTTC
>TRBJ1-4|NA|NA|TRBV27
CASSPSNEKLFF
TGTGCCAGCAGTCCCTCGAATGAAAAACTGTTTTTT
>TRBJ1-2|TRBD1|NA|TRBV5-6
CASSWETGMRGYTF
TGTGCCAGCAGCTGGGAGACAGGGATGCGTGGCTACACCTTC
>TRBJ1-2|NA|NA|TRBV5-6
CASSRDKKEYLEGFYGYTF
TGTGCCAGCAGCAGGGATAAAAAGGAATACCTAGAGGGCTTCTATGGCTACACCTTC
>TRBJ1-1|TRBD1|NA|TRBV5-1
CASRLDRAPEAFF
TGCGCCAGCAGATTGGACAGGGCCCCTGAAGCTTTCTTT